This T cell receptor (beta chain) originates from a study of tumor and adjacent non-tumor tissue in lung cancer. The wider study: Aged roughly 31 to 76 years, patients included fewer than 11 men and roughly five women with stage I to III disease.

Three rounds of nested PCR, following a modified ARM-PCR protocol, produced the TCRbeta library. From the multiplex PCR reads, TCRdb called clonotypes with MiXCR, one entry per CDR3 protein. The sample lists fewer than 85,000 distinct CDR3 sequences, less than 80% occurring once. This sample's RNA came from whole unsorted tissue. Chemotherapy-naive patients with new lung cancer underwent thoracic surgery in China, August–November 2014. Concerning this clonotype itself: One end of the junction is discordant with germline, which a read error may explain.

The V gene's germline CDR1 is MDHEN and CDR2 SYDVKM. The CDR3 sequence is 14 residues long. The chain joins TRBV28 to TRBJ2-1; perhaps TRBD2 as D (6 bases). The sequenced sample was lung tumor tissue. The TCR sequence derives from a man in his 60s with non-small cell lung cancer. CDR3 sequence (DNA): TGTGTCAGCACCTTAGGGACTTCTTCAGGTAAGCAGTTCTTC. It yields the protein CVSTLGTSSGKQFF.